This T cell receptor beta chain came from a study of identical twins. TCRdb independently ran MiXCR on the 5' RACE reads; one entry per CDR3 protein. In the table there are a few hundred thousand distinct CDR3 sequences, roughly 18% of which are singletons. Losses at the gene ends were 0 bases for V and 9 bases for J; bases not matched to a gene: 9. The CDR3 is 15 amino acids. The germline CDR1 and CDR2 sequences are DFQATT and SNEGSKA (reference sequence). This sequence originates from a man aged 50 or older in good health. Sequencing was carried out using naive T cells sorted from blood. V gene TRBV20-1 combines with J gene TRBJ2-3; 10 nucleotides align to TRBD2. CDR3 sequence: CSAREPSGSLRTQYF. CDR3 in DNA: TGCAGTGCTAGAGAGCCTAGCGGGAGTTTACGCACGCAGTATTTT.